The source of this T cell receptor beta chain is a study of cytomegalovirus exposure and HLA in healthy donors. The study's findings and limits: For TCR beta chains, V- and J-gene trimming was later linked to a missense DCLRE1C variant. Analysis performed later showed TCR beta chains linked to HLA being more clonally expanded than equally common others. Highest at DRB1 and lowest at HLA-C, TCR association rates differed among HLA loci in a later analysis.

This PCR relied on a set of 60 Vbeta primers and 13 Jbeta primers. Sequenced by immunoSEQ multiplex PCR; TCRdb stores in-frame clones only, minus some. The data hold roughly 83,000 clones, with roughly 75% observed a single time. Healthy donors of bone marrow made up the group. The CDR3 is 14 residues long. The V gene's germline CDR1 is MNHEY and CDR2 SMNVEV (reference sequence). V was clipped by 5 bases and J by 5 bases, with 13 bases between them. In the case of this clone: The target antigen is unknown.

This receptor was taken from a man in his sixties in good health and CMV-seronegative. Sequenced: PBMCs. The chain carries TRBV27 and TRBJ2-1; D may be TRBD2 (6 bases). The CDR3 bases are TGTGCCAGCAGTCTGTATGGGACTGACAATGAGCAGTTCTTC. Encoded protein: CASSLYGTDNEQFF.